A selection of T cell receptor beta chains follows, all from one sample in a study of control samples from healthy donors and cancer patients. The assay was immunoSEQ multiplex PCR, and TCRdb's table has in-frame clones only and misses some. Among around 130,000 clones listed, over 85% were seen once. Material for sequencing was PBMCs. These receptors all stem from a man between 45 and 60 years old with head and neck cancer. The CDR3 runs from the conserved cysteine through the conserved F or W. A D gene is named only where the DNA matches it firmly. Rows may omit the clone size; those that give it use once, few, many or a size class.

clone_size d_call j_call v_call cdr3_nt cdr3_aa
NA NA TRBJ2-7 TRBV10-2 TGCGCCAGCAGTGACTACTACGAGCAGTACTTC CASSDYYEQYF
NA TRBD1 TRBJ2-7 TRBV6-5 TGTGCCACCAAGGTACAGCAGGGGGACTACGAGCAGTACTTC CATKVQQGDYEQYF
NA NA TRBJ2-3 TRBV3-1/TRBV3-2 TGTGCCAGCAGCGCAAGCACAGATACGCAGTATTTT CASSASTDTQYF
NA NA TRBJ2-5 TRBV11-2 TGTGCCAGCAGCCGGGATGCTGGCGGAGAGACCCAGTACTTC CASSRDAGGETQYF
NA NA TRBJ2-6 TRBV19 TGTGCCACCCAACCTGAGACCAACGTCCTGACTTTC CATQPETNVLTF
NA NA TRBJ1-5 TRBV5-1 TGCGCCAGCAGCTTGTGGGGAAGCGGAAATCAGCCCCAGCATTTT CASSLWGSGNQPQHF
NA NA TRBJ2-2 TRBV5-1 TGCGCCAGCAGCTTTGGGGGCACCGGGGAGCTGTTTTTT CASSFGGTGELFF
NA NA TRBJ2-5 TRBV7-2 TGTGCCAGCAGCTGGGGGGGCGGCCAAGAGACCCAGTACTTC CASSWGGGQETQYF
NA TRBD1 TRBJ2-7 TRBV13 TGTGCCAGCAGCTCGGACAGGGGGAACGAGCAGTACTTC CASSSDRGNEQYF
NA TRBD1 TRBJ2-7 TRBV5-1 TGCGCCAGCAGCTTGGCCAGGGGGTCAGCCGCCTACGAGCAGTACTTC CASSLARGSAAYEQYF
NA NA TRBJ1-5 TRBV9 TGTGCCAGCAGCGCCGGACGGGACAATCAGCCCCAGCATTTT CASSAGRDNQPQHF
NA TRBD1 TRBJ2-7 TRBV5-6 TGTGCCAGCAGCCCGCGGACAGGCGTAGCCTACGAGCAGTACTTC CASSPRTGVAYEQYF
NA NA TRBJ2-7 TRBV2 TGTGCCAGCAGTGAAGCGCTACTTTACGAGCAGTACTTC CASSEALLYEQYF
NA NA TRBJ2-3 TRBV3-1/TRBV3-2 TGTGCCAGCAGCCGCTCCTCGGAGGGAGAGCGTGAAAGAGATACGCAGTATTTT CASSRSSEGERERDTQYF
NA TRBD1 TRBJ1-6 TRBV27 TGTGCCAGCAGTTTAGTGACAGGGTTTAATTCACCCCTCCACTTT CASSLVTGFNSPLHF
few TRBD1 TRBJ1-4 TRBV6-5 TGTGCCAGCATTAACAGGGGGAGAGGGGAAAAACTGTTTTTT CASINRGRGEKLFF
NA TRBD2 TRBJ2-1 TRBV28 TGTGCCAGCAGCCCCAGCGGGGGGGCGGGCAATGAGCAGTTCTTC CASSPSGGAGNEQFF
NA NA TRBJ1-5 TRBV5-5 TGTGCCAGCAGCTTGGCCAACTCGGTAAATCAGCCCCAGCATTTT CASSLANSVNQPQHF
NA NA TRBJ1-1 TRBV29-1 TGCAGCGTTCCGAAACCTGGTGAAGCTTTCTTT CSVPKPGEAFF
NA NA TRBJ1-2 TRBV19 TGTGCCAGTAGTATGACGAGCCAGGGGTGGTCTGGTGGCTACACCTTC CASSMTSQGWSGGYTF
NA NA TRBJ1-1 TRBV27 TGTGCCAGCAGGTTGACAGTGAACACTGAAGCTTTCTTT CASRLTVNTEAFF
NA NA TRBJ2-7 TRBV27 TGTGCCAGCAGCCTAGGTAGGGGCTACGAGCAGTACTTC CASSLGRGYEQYF
NA NA TRBJ2-3 TRBV5-1 TGCGCCAGCAGCTTGGGGGGTCGGGGCACAGATACGCAGTATTTT CASSLGGRGTDTQYF
NA TRBD1 TRBJ2-2 TRBV19 TGTGCCAGTAGTCCGGGGACAGCAAACACCGGGGAGCTGTTTTTT CASSPGTANTGELFF
NA TRBD1 TRBJ1-5 TRBV29-1 TGCAGCGTGGGGACAGTTCAAAATCAGCCCCAGCATTTT CSVGTVQNQPQHF
NA NA TRBJ1-3 TRBV12-3/TRBV12-4 TGTGCCAGCAGTACGAGGGGGAAAACCATATATTTT CASSTRGKTIYF
NA NA TRBJ1-2 TRBV9 TGTGCCAGCAAGGGTCCGCGAGGTGGCTACACCTTC CASKGPRGGYTF